One and the same sample provided the 7 T cell receptor beta chains below, sequenced in a study of human T cells and chemical hapten exposure. Time point reported: pre-sensitization, week 0. Treatment defined: therapeutic diphenylcyclopropenone sensitization with weekly scalp DPC. TCRdb processed the RACE reads anew with MiXCR; each CDR3 protein has one entry. This table has approximately 79,000 distinct CDR3 sequences, 8.5% appearing once. The sample here was whole blood, taken in connection with sensitization to the hapten diphenylcyclopropenone (DPC). These receptors all stem from a man aged 35 to 55 with alopecia areata. Some clones in this sample may be carry-over from other donors' samples.

This clonotype was seen at least ten times. This sequence joins TRBV29-1 and TRBJ1-1; 10 positions match TRBD1. Germline assignment: CDR1 SQVTM and CDR2 ANQGSEA. This CDR3 is built from 13 residues. After removal of 7 bases from V and 4 bases from J, the junction contained 6 bases not matched to a gene. CDR3 sequence (DNA): TGCAGCGGGGACCGGACAGGGGGCACTGAAGCTTTCTTT. Translated, it gives CSGDRTGGTEAFF.

The sample holds a few counts of this clonotype. This chain uses TRBV6-5 with TRBJ2-3, with 14 bases lining up with TRBD2. This CDR3 spans 15 amino acids. V was clipped by 6 bases and J by 4 bases; unmatched bases: 3. Per germline, CDR1 MNHEY and CDR2 SVGAGI. CDR3 in DNA: TGTGCCAGCAGCCGACTAGCGGGAGGGGCAGATACGCAGTATTTT. This sequence encodes CASSRLAGGADTQYF.

V and J are TRBV15 and TRBJ2-2; perhaps TRBD1 as D (5 bases). The germline CDR1 and CDR2 sequences are LNHNV and YYDKDF (reference sequence). The CDR3 is 14 amino acids. Deletions cut 6 bases from V and 3 bases from J, with 11 bases between. CDR3 DNA: TGTGCCACCAGGGGCCAGGGTGACACCGGGGAGCTGTTTTTT. Translating gives CATRGQGDTGELFF.

The chain is built from TRBV20-1 and TRBJ1-1; D is undetermined. CDR3 size: 12 residues. Germline CDR1 is DFQATT and CDR2 is SNEGSKA (reference sequence). V was shortened by 0 bases and J by 4 bases, with 6 bases between the two germline ends. DNA for the CDR3: TGCAGTGCTAGAGAGTTCGGCACTGAAGCTTTCTTT. This sequence encodes CSAREFGTEAFF.

This chain connects TRBV18 to TRBJ2-1, with 8 bases that match TRBD2. V was clipped by 3 bases and J by 4 bases; unmatched bases: 11. Germline assignment: CDR1 KGHSH and CDR2 LQKENI. The length of the CDR3 is 17 residues. CDR3 coding DNA: TGTGCCAGCTCACCGCTAGGAGCTAGCGGGTATTACAATGAGCAGTTCTTC. Its protein is CASSPLGASGYYNEQFF.

This clonotype was seen ten or more times. The chain is built from TRBV7-9 and TRBJ1-3; D is undetermined. Germline V gene lookup returns CDR1 SEHNR and CDR2 FQNEAQ (reference sequence). The CDR3 consists of 11 residues. Trimming left V 5 bases short and J 6 bases short, with 5 bases between. The CDR3 sequence is CASSALNTIYF. CDR3 nucleotides: TGTGCCAGCAGCGCCTTAAACACCATATATTTT.

This clonotype was found many times. V is TRBV28 and J is TRBJ1-5, with no clear D. Germline CDR1 is MDHEN and CDR2 is SYDVKM. The CDR3 has 14 residues. Between the trimmed V and J ends, which lost 6 bases and 2 bases, there was a span of 11 bases. The CDR3 DNA reads TGTGCCAGCAGGACACCCGACGGCAATCAGCCCCAGCATTTT. It translates to CASRTPDGNQPQHF.